One and the same sample provided the 27 T cell receptor beta chains below, sequenced in a study of tumor-infiltrating lymphocytes in primary liver carcinoma (dated by TCRdb to the late 2010s). TCRdb records Illumina HiSeq 2500 as the sequencer. A constant-region primer and ProtoScript II reverse transcriptase were used to reverse-transcribe TCRbeta-specific cDNA from 500 ng total RNA. The TCRbeta libraries were prepared through three rounds of nested multiplex PCR following a slightly modified ARM-PCR procedure. The first two PCR rounds used multiplex TRBV1-TRBV30 forward primers with a Cbeta reverse primer, each for approximately 11 cycles. The public sequencing data were trimmed at Q25 with fastp and processed into clonotypes with MiXCR by TCRdb, which kept only in-frame beta chains. Here each entry gathers all rows of one CDR3 protein and keeps the most common genes and DNA. Here the sample has 100,000 to 150,000 distinct CDR3 sequences; around 64% occur a single time. The leading ten clones occupy approximately 8% of the sample.

Total RNA and DNA were co-extracted without cell sorting from about 19-30 mg of bulk tissue using the AllPrep DNA/RNA mini kit. The source material was liver tumor tissue from sampling region 3. The sample's cell subset or site label, decoded: tumor region T3, left-lateral pole. These receptors were obtained from a woman aged 55-69 years with primary liver carcinoma and hepatitis B virus infection.

The chain combines TRBV28 with TRBJ1-2; 8 bases line up with TRBD1. This CDR3 spans 13 amino acids. Germline V gives CDR1 MDHEN, CDR2 SYDVKM. The J segment lost 7 bases and the V segment lost 11 bases, leaving 12 bases of the junction unmatched. CDR3 in DNA: TGTGCCGGGGGAGCCAGGACAGGGCTTGGCTACACCTTC. Translating gives CAGGARTGLGYTF.

This clonotype was observed once. The final CDR3 position lacks the conserved phenylalanine or tryptophan, pointing to a likely read error. This rearrangement joins TRBV29-1 to TRBJ1-1; D remains ambiguous. With 5 bases removed from V and 4 bases from J, the gap between germline ends came to 8 bases. Germline CDR1 is SQVTM and CDR2 is ANQGSEA. The CDR3 spans 11 residues. The chain's CDR3 is CSVRVGTEAFL. The CDR3 DNA sequence: TGCAGCGTTCGTGTGGGCACTGAAGCTTTCCTT.

As regards this clonotype: One junction end disagrees with the germline gene, perhaps due to a read error. The chain employs TRBV10-2 and TRBJ2-7, with 7 bases aligning to TRBD2. There are 14 residues in the CDR3. CDR1 WSHSY and CDR2 SAAADI come from the germline V gene. In DNA, the CDR3 is TGCGCAAGCAGTGTACAAAGCGGGACCTACGAGCAGTACTTC. Translation: CASSVQSGTYEQYF.

In the case of this clonotype: An end of the junction differs from the germline gene, which may be a read error. V and J are TRBV4-1 and TRBJ2-7; D ambiguous. The CDR3 runs to 14 residues. Looked up from germline, CDR1 is MGHRA and CDR2 is YSYEKL. The CDR3 nucleotides are TGCGTCAGCAGCCCCATGTGGTGGGCCTACGAGCAGTACTTC. Translated, it gives CVSSPMWWAYEQYF.

This clonotype was detected many times. The chain joins TRBV5-4 to TRBJ2-7; 9 bases agree with TRBD1. V was clipped by 4 bases and J by 5 bases; unmatched bases: 7. Germline loops: CDR1 SGHNT, CDR2 YYREEE (reference sequence). The CDR3 runs 14 residues. The CDR3 DNA is TGTGCCAGCAGCGTGCCGGGACAGGGCCACGAGCAGTACTTC. Translation gives CASSVPGQGHEQYF.

This clonotype was seen at least ten times. This sequence joins TRBV29-1 and TRBJ2-2; TRBD2 might be the D (6 bases). V was pared by 7 bases and J by 5 bases, with 8 bases between. Germline CDR1 and CDR2: SQVTM and ANQGSEA. The CDR3 has 11 residues. CDR3 bases: TGCAGCGCTGGGACTACCGGGGAGCTGTTTTTT. Its protein is CSAGTTGELFF.

The sample holds many counts of this clonotype. The CDR3 region has the DNA TGTGCCTGGAACTCGGACACTTATCAGCCCCAGCATTTT. Amino acids: CAWNSDTYQPQHF. The chain couples TRBV30 to TRBJ1-5, with D possibly being TRBD1 (5 bases). V was cut by 4 bases and J by 5 bases, with 12 bases left in between. The CDR3 is 13 amino acids. Germline V gene sequence: CDR1 GTSNPN, CDR2 SVGIG (reference sequence).

Details on this clonotype: It may be a read error: a sequence one base away is much more abundant. This rearrangement joins TRBV28 to TRBJ1-1; possible D gene TRBD1, 5 bases. Germline CDR1 MDHEN, CDR2 SYDVKM. This CDR3 contains 15 residues. The CDR3 nucleotides read TGTGCCAGCACCCTCACGGGACGCATGAACACTGAACCTTTCTTT. The encoded protein is CASTLTGRMNTEPFF.

As concerns this clonotype: Given the absence of the conserved phenylalanine or tryptophan at the CDR3 end, a read error is likely. This chain connects TRBV29-1 to TRBJ1-2; no firm D call. This CDR3 has 12 residues. Trimming removed 3 bases at V and 3 bases at J, with 8 bases between. Germline CDR1 and CDR2: SQVTM and ANQGSEA. CDR3 bases: TGCAGCGTTGAGTCAGCGGACTATGGCTACACCTTA. It codes for CSVESADYGYTL.

This clonotype was seen repeatedly, ten times or more. The chain employs TRBV29-1 and TRBJ1-5, with D possibly being TRBD1 (5 bases). The V end was cut by 0 bases, the J end by 4 bases, with 10 bases between. CDR1 and CDR2 (germline): SQVTM, ANQGSEA. The CDR3 has 14 amino acids. CDR3 residues: CSVEESGGNQPQHF. The CDR3 DNA sequence: TGCAGCGTTGAAGAGTCGGGGGGGAATCAGCCCCAGCATTTT. The full variable domain, rest sourced from reference TRBV29-1 and TRBJ1-5, is SAVISQKPSRDICQRGTSLTIQCQVDSQVTMMFWYRQQPGQSLTLIATANQGSEATYESGFVIDKFPISRPNLTFSTLTVSNMSPEDSSIYLCSVEESGGNQPQHFGDGTRLSIL.

This chain uses TRBV4-1 with TRBJ2-7, with D perhaps assigned TRBD1 or TRBD2 (5 bases each). CDR3 length: 16 amino acids. Trimming cost V 1 base and J 10 bases, with 23 bases left between them. Germline V gene data show CDR1 as MGHRA and CDR2 as YSYEKL. The CDR3 region has the DNA TGCGCCAGCAGCCAAGCCGGGACCGCGGTGTCCTACGTACAGTACTTC. It codes for CASSQAGTAVSYVQYF.

As to this clonotype: The junction does not match germline at one end; this may be a read error. The chain combines TRBV11-2 with TRBJ1-2, with no clear D. Germline CDR1 is SGHAT and CDR2 is FQNNGV. The CDR3 is 13 amino acids. CDR3 sequence reads: CVSSPSQTYGYIF. The CDR3 coding sequence is TGTGTCAGCAGCCCCTCACAGACCTATGGCTACATCTTC.

Comment on this clonotype: Just one base apart from a much larger clone, this may be a read error. The rearrangement links TRBV12-3 or TRBV12-4 to TRBJ2-1; TRBD2 matches at 13 bases. The CDR3 sequence is 16 residues long. The CDR3 spells CARSFRTSGSHNEQFF. As DNA, the CDR3 is TGTGCCAGGAGTTTCCGGACTAGCGGGAGCCACAATGAGCAGTTCTTC.

This clonotype was observed at least ten times. This chain uses TRBV29-1 with TRBJ2-7; possibly TRBD2 for D (5 bases). CDR3 length: 12 residues. V was cut by 4 bases and J by 4 bases, with 11 bases left in between. The germline CDR1 and CDR2 sequences are SQVTM and ANQGSEA. The CDR3 nucleotides read TGCAGCGTTGCCAGCGGCAGATACGAGCAGTACTTC. It yields the protein CSVASGRYEQYF.

To note about this clonotype: A much larger clone lies a single base off, so this may be a read error. J is TRBJ2-5 and V is TRBV6-1, with 8 bases fitting TRBD1. This CDR3 region has 16 residues. Germline V gene lookup returns CDR1 MNHNS and CDR2 SASEGT. Losses at the gene ends were 5 bases for V and 0 bases for J; bases not matched to a gene: 8. CDR3 sequence reads: CASSYGPGQDQETQYF. The CDR3 region has the DNA TGTGCCAGCAGTTACGGACCGGGACAGGACCAAGAGACCCAGTACTTC.

The J gene is TRBJ1-2, the V gene TRBV6-6, with 7 bases lining up with TRBD1. V lost 10 bases and J lost 9; bases outside the gene matches: 14. Per the germline V gene, CDR1 is MNHNY and CDR2 is SVGAGI (reference sequence). CDR3 length: 13 amino acids. Written as DNA, the CDR3 is TGTGCCAACACTACGGGGGGACAGAAGTGCTACACCTTC. Protein: CANTTGGQKCYTF.

This clonotype was seen only once. This sequence joins TRBV4-1 and TRBJ2-7, with D possibly TRBD1 on 5 matching bases. Per germline, CDR1 MGHRA and CDR2 YSYEKL. The CDR3 runs 14 residues. V was trimmed by 2 bases and J by 6 bases, leaving 14 bases between them. CDR3 amino acids: CASSQRGNYVEQYF. The DNA for the CDR3 is TGCGCCAGCAGCCAAAGGGGCAACTATGTCGAGCAGTACTTC.

A word on this clonotype: The conserved phenylalanine or tryptophan is not found at the CDR3 terminus, so this likely reflects a read error. J is TRBJ2-2 and V is TRBV12-5; 14 bases are a match to TRBD2. The length of the CDR3 is 15 residues. In germline, CDR1 is LGHNT, CDR2 FRNRAP. The DNA for the CDR3 is TGTGTTAGTGGACTAGCGGGAGGACTCACCGGGGAGCTGTTTTCT. Translating it yields CVSGLAGGLTGELFS.

In regard to this clonotype: A much more abundant neighbour one base away suggests this may be a read error. This chain links TRBV12-3 or TRBV12-4 with TRBJ2-1; D unresolved. Trimming shortened V by 2 bases and J by 5 bases, and 10 bases separated the two germline ends. The CDR3 spans 14 residues. The CDR3 sequence: CASSLKQVHNEQFF. The CDR3 DNA sequence: TGTGCCAGCAGTTTAAAGCAGGTCCACAATGAGCAGTTCTTC.

J is TRBJ1-2 and V is TRBV29-1; D perhaps matches TRBD1 (5 bases). The CDR3 loop spans 11 amino acids. Trimming removed 8 bases at V and 8 bases at J, with 15 bases between. Germline V gene lookup returns CDR1 SQVTM and CDR2 ANQGSEA. The DNA for the CDR3 is TGCAGCCTCAAGGTCAGGGAAGGCTACACCTTC. Amino acids: CSLKVREGYTF.

This clonotype has a handful of counts. A read error may explain this, as a much larger clone is one base away. This chain links TRBV12-3 or TRBV12-4 with TRBJ1-5; perhaps TRBD1 as D (6 bases). This CDR3 is built from 14 residues. CDR3 DNA sequence: TGTGCCAGCAGTTCCCGGGACACATATCAGCCCCATCATTTT. Its translation is CASSSRDTYQPHHF.

As concerns this clonotype: In this CDR3 the conserved last residue, phenylalanine or tryptophan, is missing, so a read error is likely. The genes are TRBV11-2 and TRBJ1-1, with D uncertain. Germline assignment: CDR1 SGHAT and CDR2 FQNNGV. The CDR3 sequence is 13 residues long. The CDR3 region is CACSLESVGEAFS. Here the CDR3 DNA reads TGTGCCTGCAGCTTAGAGTCAGTGGGTGAAGCTTTCTCT.

A note on this clonotype: A single base separates this from a much larger clone, so it may be a read error. V usage is TRBV29-1 and J usage is TRBJ2-5; D might be TRBD2 (5 bases). Germline V lookup: CDR1 SQVTM, CDR2 ANQGSEA. The CDR3 has 10 residues. V was shortened by 8 bases and J by 5 bases, with 9 bases between the two germline ends. As DNA, the CDR3 is TGCAGCACGGGAATTGAGACCCAGTACTTC. This sequence encodes CSTGIETQYF.

The rearrangement joins TRBV29-1 to TRBJ1-2; possibly TRBD1 for D (5 bases). The CDR3 is 14 amino acids. V was trimmed by 4 bases and J by 6 bases, leaving 18 bases between them. Germline V gene lookup returns CDR1 SQVTM and CDR2 ANQGSEA. The CDR3 spells CSVVEAGTNHGYTF. The CDR3 DNA follows: TGCAGCGTTGTAGAGGCAGGGACCAACCATGGCTACACCTTC.

This clonotype came up a few times. This likely comes from a read error, as the CDR3 has no conserved phenylalanine or tryptophan at its end. This chain links TRBV11-1 with TRBJ2-3, with D perhaps being TRBD1 or TRBD2 (5 bases each). CDR3 size: 13 residues. The germline CDR1 and CDR2 sequences are SGHAT and FQDESV (reference sequence). Here the CDR3 reads CASSLGDRDTQYY. The CDR3 coding sequence is TGTGCTAGCAGCTTGGGGGATCGAGATACGCAGTATTAT.

This clonotype was recorded many times. This chain links TRBV5-1 with TRBJ1-5; D might be TRBD1 (5 bases). The CDR3 is made up of 15 amino acids. The V and J ends lost 3 bases and 2 bases respectively, with 12 bases between them. Germline CDR1 reads SGHRS; CDR2 reads YFSETQ. The CDR3 sequence: CASSSGGGRNQPQHF. DNA for the CDR3: TGCGCCAGCAGCTCCGGCGGGGGTCGCAATCAGCCCCAGCATTTT.

With regard to this clonotype: A junction end diverges from the germline sequence, so it may reflect a read error. The V call is TRBV11-3, the J call TRBJ2-6; a possible D gene is TRBD1 (5 bases). The CDR3 runs to 16 residues. CDR1 and CDR2 from the germline V gene are SGHNT and YENEEA. The CDR3 DNA sequence: TGTGCCAGCAGCTTCGGTGAGTCGGCTGGGGCCGACGTCCTGACTTTC. Its translation is CASSFGESAGADVLTF.